Presented here are 10 T cell receptor beta chains from one specimen sequenced in a study of shared clonotypes between healthy human individuals. Sequenced by immunoSEQ multiplex PCR; TCRdb stores in-frame clones only, minus some. The sample lists about 1.1 million clones; 70% to 80% were seen once. Sequenced sample: memory CD4+ T cells from PBMCs. The subset was: CD45RA-negative fraction. The source of these receptors is a man younger than 30 in good health. Some clones in this sample may be carry-over from other donors' samples.

The V and J genes are TRBV7-7 and TRBJ2-3; D remains ambiguous. Germline V gene lookup returns CDR1 SSHAT and CDR2 FNYEAQ (reference sequence). CDR3 length equals 14 residues. V was trimmed by 5 bases and J by 6 bases, leaving 15 bases between them. CDR3 protein: CASSTTPLVDTQYF. The CDR3 DNA follows: TGTGCCAGCAGCACAACCCCCCTGGTGGATACGCAGTATTTT.

This clone was detected once. The V call is TRBV28, the J call TRBJ1-5, with D unresolved. Deletions cut 5 bases from V and 5 bases from J, with 16 bases between. Looked up from germline, CDR1 is MDHEN and CDR2 is SYDVKM. The CDR3 has 15 amino acids. This CDR3 reads CASSPQSVLYQPQHF. The DNA for the CDR3 is TGTGCCAGCAGTCCACAGTCGGTCTTATATCAGCCCCAGCATTTT.

The rearrangement uses TRBV5-1 and TRBJ2-3, with TRBD2 matching 8 bases. Germline CDR1 reads SGHRS; CDR2 reads YFSETQ. V was pared by 0 bases and J by 4 bases, with 10 bases of the junction left unmatched. This CDR3 has 17 amino acids. The CDR3 DNA follows: TGCGCCAGCAGCTTGGCGGTGGGTAGCGGGATGGCAGATACGCAGTATTTT. Translating it yields CASSLAVGSGMADTQYF. The variable domain in full, completed from reference TRBV5-1 and TRBJ2-3, reads KAGVTQTPRYLIKTRGQQVTLSCSPISGHRSVSWYQQTPGQGLQFLFEYFSETQRNKGNFPGRFSGRQFSNSRSEMNVSTLELGDSALYLCASSLAVGSGMADTQYFGPGTRLTVL.

The chain combines TRBV10-3 with TRBJ1-1; D ambiguous. Germline CDR1 is ENHRY and CDR2 is SYGVKD. Trimming took off 3 bases at V and 2 bases at J, with 10 bases between the two ends. This CDR3 contains 14 residues. CDR3 bases: TGTGCCATCAGTGATAGTCAGGCCAACACTGAAGCTTTCTTT. This gives the protein CAISDSQANTEAFF.

The gene calls are TRBV6-1 and TRBJ1-2; 7 nucleotides match TRBD1. The CDR3 extends over 13 amino acids. Germline CDR1 is MNHNS and CDR2 is SASEGT. V lost 3 bases to trimming and J lost 4 bases; unmatched junction nucleotides: 2. DNA of the CDR3: TGTGCCAGCAGTGACAGGGGGACCTATGGCTACACCTTC. Protein sequence: CASSDRGTYGYTF.

The gene calls are TRBV5-5 and TRBJ2-1; TRBD2 matches at 7 bases. Germline V gives CDR1 SGHKS, CDR2 YYEKEE (reference sequence). This CDR3 region has 13 residues. The junction had 11 bases not matched to a gene; V was cut back by 7 bases and J by 10 bases. Here the CDR3 DNA reads TGTGCCAGCTCCCAAGCGGGGCCCTTAGAGCAGTTCTTC. The encoded protein is CASSQAGPLEQFF.

This clone was observed a handful of times. The chain is built from TRBV30 and TRBJ1-4, with D hard to call. The germline CDR1 and CDR2 sequences are GTSNPN and SVGIG (reference sequence). Deletions cut 2 bases from V and 7 bases from J, with 14 bases between. CDR3 size: 14 residues. The CDR3: CAWSTGKGGEKLFF. Written as DNA, the CDR3 is TGTGCCTGGAGTACTGGGAAGGGCGGTGAAAAACTGTTTTTT.

The chain recombines TRBV4-3 with TRBJ2-1; 9 bases align to TRBD2. Germline CDR1 reads LGHNA; CDR2 reads YSLEER. The V gene end was trimmed by 0 bases and the J gene end by 3 bases; junction bases not matched to a gene: 0. This CDR3 has 15 amino acids. The CDR3 sequence is CASSQEREGYNEQFF. In nucleotides, the CDR3 is TGCGCCAGCAGCCAAGAGCGGGAGGGCTACAATGAGCAGTTCTTC.

The chain has TRBV7-7 and TRBJ2-1; 13 nucleotides align to TRBD2. J lost 9 bases, V lost 5 bases, and 7 bases had no gene match. Germline V gives CDR1 SSHAT, CDR2 FNYEAQ (reference sequence). The CDR3 spans 15 residues. The CDR3 DNA sequence: TGTGCCAGCAGCCACGGGACTAGCGGGATTAGTGAGCAGTTCTTC. Translation: CASSHGTSGISEQFF.

V is TRBV7-9 and J is TRBJ1-2; D unresolved. Germline V gene data show CDR1 as SEHNR and CDR2 as FQNEAQ (reference sequence). The CDR3 spans 14 residues. V was shortened by 2 bases and J by 4 bases, with 11 bases between the two germline ends. This chain's CDR3 is CASSLRAAAYGYTF. For the CDR3, the DNA is TGTGCCAGCAGCTTAAGGGCGGCCGCCTATGGCTACACCTTC.